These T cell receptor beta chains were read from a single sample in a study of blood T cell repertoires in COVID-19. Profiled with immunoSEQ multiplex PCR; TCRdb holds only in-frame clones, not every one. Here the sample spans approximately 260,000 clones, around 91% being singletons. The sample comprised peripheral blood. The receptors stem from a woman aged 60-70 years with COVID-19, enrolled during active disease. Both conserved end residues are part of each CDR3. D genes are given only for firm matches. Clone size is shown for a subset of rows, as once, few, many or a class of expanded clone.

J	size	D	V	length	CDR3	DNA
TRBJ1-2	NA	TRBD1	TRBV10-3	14	CAISGDRGNYGYTF	TGTGCCATCAGTGGGGACAGGGGTAACTATGGCTACACCTTC
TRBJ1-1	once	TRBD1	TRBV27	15	CASESGTGGRTEAFF	TGTGCCAGCGAGTCCGGGACAGGGGGCAGGACTGAAGCTTTCTTT
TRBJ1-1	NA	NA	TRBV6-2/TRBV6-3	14	CASSSIGVGTEAFF	TGTGCCAGCAGTTCAATAGGGGTGGGAACTGAAGCTTTCTTT
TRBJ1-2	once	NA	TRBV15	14	CATSRDPGRYGYTF	TGTGCCACCAGCAGAGACCCAGGGAGGTATGGCTACACCTTC
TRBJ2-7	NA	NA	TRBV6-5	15	CASAFEGVPSYEQYF	TGTGCCAGCGCCTTTGAGGGGGTACCGTCGTACGAGCAGTACTTC
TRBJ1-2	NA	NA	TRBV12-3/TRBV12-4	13	CASTRTGTEGYTF	TGTGCCAGCACCCGAACAGGGACCGAGGGCTACACCTTC
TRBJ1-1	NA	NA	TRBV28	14	CASSLTGMNTEAFF	TGTGCCAGCAGTTTAACAGGGATGAACACTGAAGCTTTCTTT
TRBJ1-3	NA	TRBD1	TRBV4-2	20	CASSQVWDRKSYGSGNTIYF	TGTGCCAGCAGCCAAGTATGGGACAGAAAATCTTATGGCTCTGGAAACACCATATATTTT
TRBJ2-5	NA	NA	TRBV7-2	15	CASSLVGSPKETQYF	TGTGCCAGCAGCCTTGTTGGGAGCCCCAAAGAGACCCAGTACTTC
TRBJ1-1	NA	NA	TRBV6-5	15	CASSPGGGVGTEAFF	TGTGCCAGCAGTCCCGGAGGGGGGGTGGGCACTGAAGCTTTCTTT
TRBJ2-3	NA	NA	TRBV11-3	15	CASSPSQGTSDTQYF	TGTGCCAGCAGCCCCTCCCAAGGGACTTCAGATACGCAGTATTTT
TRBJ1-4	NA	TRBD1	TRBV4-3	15	CASSQGIERQGGLFF	TGCGCCAGCAGCCAAGGAATTGAGAGACAGGGCGGACTGTTTTTT
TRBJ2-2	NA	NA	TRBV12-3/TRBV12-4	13	CASSPTATGELFF	TGTGCCAGCAGCCCCACTGCTACCGGGGAGCTGTTTTTT